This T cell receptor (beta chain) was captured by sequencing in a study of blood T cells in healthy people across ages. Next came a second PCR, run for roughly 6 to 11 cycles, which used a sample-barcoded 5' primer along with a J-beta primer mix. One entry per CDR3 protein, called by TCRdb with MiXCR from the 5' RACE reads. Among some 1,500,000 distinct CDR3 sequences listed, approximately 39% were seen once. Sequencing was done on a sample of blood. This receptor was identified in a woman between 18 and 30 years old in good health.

The CDR3 region is CASGTGYSNQPQHF. Here the CDR3 DNA reads TGTGCCAGCGGGACAGGATATAGCAATCAGCCCCAGCATTTT. V gene TRBV27 combines with J gene TRBJ1-5; 8 bases match TRBD1. J gave up 0 bases and V 8 bases, and 3 bases lay outside the gene matches. The CDR3 has 14 residues. Germline lookup yields CDR1 MNHEY and CDR2 SMNVEV (reference sequence).